Shown below are 25 T cell receptor beta chains from a single sample sequenced in a study of T-cell memory formation after mild COVID-19. TCRdb independently ran MiXCR on the 5' RACE reads; one entry per CDR3 protein. The sample shows roughly 580,000 distinct CDR3 sequences, around 17% of them seen only once. Sequencing was carried out using PBMCs or a T cell subset sorted from them (not recorded which). These receptors came from an adult woman who had mild COVID-19 (a few samples of this study predate the infection). Cell type and time point are not known.

This chain connects TRBV12-3 or TRBV12-4 to TRBJ2-6, with D hard to call. V lost 1 base to trimming and J lost 0 bases, with 13 bases between them. CDR3 size: 18 residues. The chain's CDR3 is CASSLGWISFSGANVLTF. The CDR3 region has the DNA TGTGCCAGCAGTTTAGGATGGATTTCGTTCTCTGGGGCCAACGTCCTGACTTTC.

This chain uses TRBV21-1 with TRBJ2-7; the D call in the table, TRBD2, was not verified against the DNA. TRBV21-1 is flagged as a pseudogene. The CDR3 has 16 residues. The CDR3 DNA is TGTGCCAGCGACTCTTCCCCGGGACTCGGCTCCTACGAGCAGTACTTC. The encoded protein is CASDSSPGLGSYEQYF.

The chain has TRBV3-1 and TRBJ1-6; D gene unclear. V lost 1 base, J lost 8 bases, and 21 bases lay in between. This CDR3 has 18 amino acids. CDR1 is LGHDT and CDR2 is YNNKEL in the germline V gene (reference sequence). The CDR3 is CASSQVPFEQAWDSPLHF. CDR3 nucleotide sequence: TGTGCCAGCAGCCAAGTCCCTTTTGAACAAGCTTGGGATTCACCCCTCCACTTT. Together with reference TRBV3-1 and TRBJ1-6, the CDR3 gives the full variable domain: DTAVSQTPKYLVTQMGNDKSIKCEQNLGHDTMYWYKQDSKKFLKIMFSYNNKELIINETVPNRFSPKSPDKAHLNLHINSLELGDSAVYFCASSQVPFEQAWDSPLHFGNGTRLTVT.

In its sample, this clonotype was seen many times. This sequence joins TRBV5-1 and TRBJ2-7; 16 positions agree with TRBD2. Germline CDR1 and CDR2: SGHRS and YFSETQ. The V and J ends lost 6 bases and 7 bases, in that order; junction bases with no gene match: 10. The CDR3 consists of 16 residues. The CDR3 DNA sequence: TGCGCCAGCAATGCCGGGACTAGCGGGGGGGTTTGGGAGCAGTACTTC. This translates into CASNAGTSGGVWEQYF.

This clonotype has more than one count but fewer than ten. The chain carries TRBV7-3 and TRBJ2-2; D unclear. V shed 3 bases and J shed 4 bases, with 15 bases lying between them. The CDR3 has 16 residues. Germline CDR1 reads SGHTA; CDR2 reads FQGTGA. The CDR3: CASSLLLPMGTGELFF. DNA of the CDR3: TGTGCCAGCAGCTTGTTGTTGCCTATGGGCACCGGGGAGCTGTTTTTT.

V and J are TRBV12-3 or TRBV12-4 and TRBJ2-2; the D is unclear. The CDR3 length is 11 residues. The V end was cut by 7 bases, the J end by 7 bases, with 7 bases between. CDR3 DNA sequence: TGTGCCAGCACCTATATCGGGGAGCTGTTTTTT. It translates to CASTYIGELFF.

The sample holds a few counts of this clonotype. This chain connects TRBV18 to TRBJ1-5; D gene uncertain. Germline V gene data show CDR1 as KGHSH and CDR2 as LQKENI. The CDR3 spans 14 residues. Between the trimmed V and J ends, which lost 2 bases and 2 bases, there was a span of 7 bases. The CDR3 region has the DNA TGTGCCAGCTCACCAGCTTCAGGCAATCAGCCCCAGCATTTT. The encoded protein is CASSPASGNQPQHF.

The chain couples TRBV12-3 or TRBV12-4 to TRBJ1-2; D gene ambiguous. This CDR3 comprises 15 residues. Trimming took 1 base from V and 0 from J, leaving 9 bases between them. CDR3 residues: CASSLGPLANYGYTF. CDR3 in DNA: TGTGCCAGCAGTTTAGGCCCTCTAGCTAACTATGGCTACACCTTC.

This clonotype was observed a handful of times. J is TRBJ1-1 and V is TRBV20-1; D uncertain. Germline V gene sequence: CDR1 DFQATT, CDR2 SNEGSKA (reference sequence). This CDR3 is built from 14 residues. Between the trimmed V and J ends, which lost 0 bases and 0 bases, there was a span of 8 bases. The CDR3 protein is CSARDPRLNTEAFF. The CDR3 region has the DNA TGCAGTGCTAGAGATCCGCGTTTGAACACTGAAGCTTTCTTT.

The J gene is TRBJ1-1, the V gene TRBV3-1; D perhaps matches TRBD1 (6 bases). Germline V gives CDR1 LGHDT, CDR2 YNNKEL (reference sequence). Trimming left V 4 bases short and J 7 bases short, with 16 bases between. The CDR3 covers 14 residues. The CDR3 nucleotides are TGTGCCAGCAGCCTTGGGGGGGGCGCGGATGAAGCTTTCTTT. Protein product: CASSLGGGADEAFF.

The V call is TRBV5-1, the J call TRBJ2-3, with D unresolved. Deletions cut 0 bases from V and 5 bases from J, with 10 bases between. Looked up from germline, CDR1 is SGHRS and CDR2 is YFSETQ. The CDR3 loop spans 14 amino acids. This chain's CDR3 is CASSLGPAQDTQYF. The CDR3 DNA follows: TGCGCCAGCAGCTTGGGACCCGCCCAAGATACGCAGTATTTT.

There are a few counts of this clonotype. The rearrangement uses TRBV6-6 and TRBJ2-7, with D perhaps assigned TRBD1 or TRBD2 (5 bases each). The CDR3 contains 14 residues. Trimming shortened V by 5 bases and J by 7 bases, and 18 bases separated the two germline ends. Germline CDR1 and CDR2: MNHNY and SVGAGI (reference sequence). The CDR3 DNA is TGTGCCAGCAGTCCCCAATTTGGGGGTGGAGAGCAGTACTTC. Amino acid sequence: CASSPQFGGGEQYF.

This chain joins TRBV15 and TRBJ2-5; 10 bases agree with TRBD2. CDR3 length: 14 amino acids. The V gene's germline CDR1 is LNHNV and CDR2 YYDKDF (reference sequence). The trim removed 8 bases at V and 5 bases at J, leaving 8 bases unmatched. CDR3 DNA sequence: TGTGCCACCGGGCTAGCGGGAGCCACGGAGACCCAGTACTTC. This translates into CATGLAGATETQYF.

The gene calls are TRBV7-9 and TRBJ2-5; perhaps D is TRBD1 or TRBD2 (5 bases each). Germline CDR1 and CDR2: SEHNR and FQNEAQ (reference sequence). CDR3 length: 15 residues. V gave up 5 bases and J gave up 0 bases, with 13 bases separating them. CDR3 region: CASSMGTTYQETQYF. CDR3 coding DNA: TGTGCCAGCAGCATGGGGACCACCTACCAAGAGACCCAGTACTTC.

The chain carries TRBV7-9 and TRBJ2-7; no clear D gene. The CDR3 covers 14 residues. Germline V gene lookup returns CDR1 SEHNR and CDR2 FQNEAQ (reference sequence). V was clipped by 5 bases and J by 5 bases, with 16 bases between them. CDR3 amino acids: CASSPLVWSHEQYF. The CDR3 coding sequence is TGTGCCAGCAGCCCACTCGTCTGGTCCCACGAGCAGTACTTC.

This clonotype was counted at least ten times. The chain recombines TRBV11-3 with TRBJ2-2; D unresolved. CDR1 and CDR2 (germline): SGHNT, YENEEA. V lost 3 bases and J lost 4, with 6 bases in between. The CDR3 consists of 13 residues. CDR3 nucleotide sequence: TGTGCCAGCAGCTTTATCACCACCGGGGAGCTGTTTTTT. Protein product: CASSFITTGELFF.

This clonotype was recorded at least ten times. Here the CDR3 DNA reads TGTGCCAGCAGCCCCGGACTGATCCAAGAGACCCAGTACTTC. Translating gives CASSPGLIQETQYF. The chain carries TRBV7-9 and TRBJ2-5; D is possibly TRBD2 (5 bases). The CDR3 contains 14 residues. V was clipped by 5 bases and J by 1 base, with 11 bases between them. Per germline, CDR1 SEHNR and CDR2 FQNEAQ (reference sequence).

This clonotype turned up a few times. The V call is TRBV7-2, the J call TRBJ1-2; 9 bases fit TRBD1. The CDR3 totals 14 residues. Germline V gene data show CDR1 as SGHTA and CDR2 as FQGNSA. The ends lost 3 bases at V and 8 bases at J; junction bases unmatched: 7. The CDR3 loop is CASSFGTGLGGYTF. In DNA form, the CDR3 reads TGTGCCAGCAGCTTCGGGACAGGGTTGGGAGGCTACACCTTC. The whole variable domain, filled in from reference TRBV7-2 and TRBJ1-2, reads GAGVSQSPSNKVTEKGKDVELRCDPISGHTALYWYRQSLGQGLEFLIYFQGNSAPDKSGLPSDRFSAERTGGSVSTLTIQRTQQEDSAVYLCASSFGTGLGGYTFGSGTRLTVV.

The chain links TRBV7-2 to TRBJ1-1, with unresolved D. Germline CDR1 and CDR2: SGHTA and FQGNSA. CDR3 length: 14 residues. V was pared by 1 base and J by 0 bases, with 6 bases between. CDR3 sequence reads: CASSLVSMNTEAFF. The CDR3 DNA reads TGTGCCAGCAGCTTAGTCAGCATGAACACTGAAGCTTTCTTT.

This chain connects TRBV27 to TRBJ2-5; no firm D call. The CDR3 spans 15 residues. Germline lookup yields CDR1 MNHEY and CDR2 SMNVEV (reference sequence). Trimming cost V 7 bases and J 5 bases, with 20 bases left between them. The chain's CDR3 is CASTTENGSDETQYF. CDR3 sequence (DNA): TGTGCCAGCACTACGGAAAACGGGTCTGACGAGACCCAGTACTTC.

The rearrangement links TRBV2 to TRBJ2-2; weak D call: TRBD2 (6 bases). Between the trimmed V and J ends, which lost 2 bases and 7 bases, there was a span of 8 bases. The CDR3 covers 13 residues. In germline, CDR1 is SNHLY, CDR2 FYNNEI. CDR3 DNA sequence: TGTGCCAGCAGTGAATTGGAGGGCGGGGAGCTGTTTTTT. Translation gives CASSELEGGELFF.

There are a few counts of this clonotype. J is TRBJ1-2 and V is TRBV12-3 or TRBV12-4; no definite D call. V dropped 3 bases and J dropped 0 bases, with 11 bases sitting between them. The CDR3 totals 15 residues. This CDR3 is CASSFRHGANYGYTF. In DNA, the CDR3 is TGTGCCAGCAGTTTTAGACATGGAGCTAACTATGGCTACACCTTC.

The genes are TRBV7-8 and TRBJ1-1; no clear D gene. Per the germline V gene, CDR1 is SGHVS and CDR2 is FQNEAQ. Trimming cost V 0 bases and J 2 bases, with 7 bases left between them. The CDR3 spans 14 residues. In DNA, the CDR3 is TGTGCCAGCAGCTTAGCGAAGATTAACACTGAAGCTTTCTTT. The encoded protein is CASSLAKINTEAFF.

This clonotype has just a few counts. This rearrangement joins TRBV18 to TRBJ2-7, with 9 bases aligning to TRBD2. The V segment lost 3 bases and the J segment 4 bases; nucleotides outside the gene matches: 10. Germline V gene data show CDR1 as KGHSH and CDR2 as LQKENI. This CDR3 is built from 16 residues. CDR3 in amino acids: CASSPGGGRAGYEQYF. CDR3 DNA: TGTGCCAGCTCACCCGGTGGCGGGAGGGCCGGATACGAGCAGTACTTC.

This clonotype has just a few counts. In DNA form, the CDR3 reads TGCGCCAGCAGCCAACCGACAGAGTCTATCTATGGCTACACCTTC. This translates into CASSQPTESIYGYTF. The chain has TRBV4-1 and TRBJ1-2, with D possibly TRBD1 on 5 matching bases. Germline V gives CDR1 MGHRA, CDR2 YSYEKL. Trimming removed 2 bases at V and 4 bases at J, with 14 bases between. The CDR3 is 15 amino acids.